Listed below are T cell receptor beta chains from one sample, sequenced in a study of blood T cell repertoires in COVID-19. Only in-frame clones appear in the TCRdb table, and some are missing; sequencing was by immunoSEQ multiplex PCR. The sample records some 460,000 clones, roughly 90% being singletons. Sequenced input: PBMCs or T cells enriched from blood (not recorded which). Every receptor here comes from a woman aged 18-29 years who had recovered from COVID-19. CDR3s include the opening cysteine and the closing phenylalanine or tryptophan. Fields, in order: J gene, V gene, CDR3 protein.

J: TRBJ2-1; V: TRBV5-1; CDR3: CASSSSQGSGSYNEQFF
J: TRBJ1-2; V: TRBV2; CDR3: CASTTVGGYTF
J: TRBJ1-2; V: TRBV29-1; CDR3: CSVEGLGATGYTF
J: TRBJ2-3; V: TRBV30; CDR3: CAWSGTGDGTDTQYF
J: TRBJ1-5; V: TRBV28; CDR3: CASSSGGDSNQPQHF
J: TRBJ1-2; V: TRBV30; CDR3: CAWTPPPGDQSYTF
J: TRBJ1-6; V: TRBV7-3; CDR3: CASSPTRGNSPLHF
J: TRBJ1-1; V: TRBV19; CDR3: CASSKEEGPSRAFF
J: TRBJ2-1; V: TRBV11-3; CDR3: CASSSGQGNEQFF
J: TRBJ1-1; V: TRBV12-5; CDR3: CASGSGGAMNTEAFF
J: TRBJ1-6; V: TRBV7-9; CDR3: CASSLGSSYNSPLHF
J: TRBJ1-2; V: TRBV3-1/TRBV3-2; CDR3: CASSQDLTGWGYTF
J: TRBJ1-2; V: TRBV10-3; CDR3: CAISQGGGDGYTF
J: TRBJ1-4; V: TRBV14; CDR3: CASSRAPGGHYEKLFF
J: TRBJ1-1; V: TRBV5-1; CDR3: CASSLGLTGVDTEAFF